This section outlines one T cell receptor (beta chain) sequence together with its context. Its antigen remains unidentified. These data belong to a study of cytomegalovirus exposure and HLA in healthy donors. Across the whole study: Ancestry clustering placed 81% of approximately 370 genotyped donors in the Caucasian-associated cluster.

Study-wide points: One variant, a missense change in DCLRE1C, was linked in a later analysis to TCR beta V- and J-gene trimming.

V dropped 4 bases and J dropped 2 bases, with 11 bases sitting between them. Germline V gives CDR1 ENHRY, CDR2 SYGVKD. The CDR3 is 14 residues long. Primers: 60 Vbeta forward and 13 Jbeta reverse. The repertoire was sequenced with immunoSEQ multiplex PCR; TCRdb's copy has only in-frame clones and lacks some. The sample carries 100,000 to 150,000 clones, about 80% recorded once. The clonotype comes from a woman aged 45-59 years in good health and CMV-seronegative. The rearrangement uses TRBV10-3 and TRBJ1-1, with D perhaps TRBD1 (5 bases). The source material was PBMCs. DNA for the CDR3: TGTGCCATCAGTGCCCTGGGGCGTAACACTGAAGCTTTCTTT. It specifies CAISALGRNTEAFF.